The rows below give T cell receptor beta chains drawn from one sample of a study of naive and memory T cell subsets. TCRdb processed the 5' RACE reads anew with MiXCR; each CDR3 protein has one entry. The table records about 32,000 distinct CDR3 sequences, approximately 16% of them present only once. These receptors were collected from a female donor in good health. Each CDR3 is given without its conserved first and last residue. The size field is filled for only some rows; it gives once, few, many or a size class.

v_call: TRBV7-2
j_call: TRBJ2-1
clone_size: .
cdr3_aa: ASSTSGGTSVNEQF

v_call: TRBV18
j_call: TRBJ1-2
clone_size: .
cdr3_aa: ASSQGPTNYGYT

v_call: TRBV10-1
j_call: TRBJ2-1
clone_size: .
cdr3_aa: ASSAPFGTFNEQF

v_call: TRBV20-1
j_call: TRBJ2-3
clone_size: few
cdr3_aa: SAPSGGIFTDTQY

v_call: TRBV7-2
j_call: TRBJ2-1
clone_size: few
cdr3_aa: ASSFPLAGGRRSSYNEQF

v_call: TRBV5-1
j_call: TRBJ2-4
clone_size: .
cdr3_aa: ASSLRETSGGAKNIQY

v_call: TRBV20-1
j_call: TRBJ1-1
clone_size: few
cdr3_aa: SARIDLNTEAF

v_call: TRBV7-3
j_call: TRBJ2-6
clone_size: few
cdr3_aa: ASSLRGAGAGANVLT

v_call: TRBV12-3/TRBV12-4
j_call: TRBJ1-5
clone_size: few
cdr3_aa: ASSRDTSSQPQH

v_call: TRBV7-2
j_call: TRBJ1-1
clone_size: few
cdr3_aa: ASSPPGTEAF

v_call: TRBV6-5
j_call: TRBJ1-3
clone_size: many
cdr3_aa: ASSIRPPGNTIY

v_call: TRBV5-6
j_call: TRBJ1-1
clone_size: many
cdr3_aa: ASSLKGQIMNTEAF

v_call: TRBV29-1
j_call: TRBJ1-2
clone_size: few
cdr3_aa: SVHNRPLGYT

v_call: TRBV7-8
j_call: TRBJ1-6
clone_size: few
cdr3_aa: ASSLAATGGSSPLH

v_call: TRBV7-3
j_call: TRBJ2-7
clone_size: few
cdr3_aa: ASSPQGGTSYEQY

v_call: TRBV7-9
j_call: TRBJ2-5
clone_size: few
cdr3_aa: ASSLRTPGEETQY

v_call: TRBV6-5
j_call: TRBJ2-5
clone_size: many
cdr3_aa: ASSYASVQETQY

v_call: TRBV14
j_call: TRBJ1-1
clone_size: many
cdr3_aa: ASSQDGTNTEAF

v_call: TRBV6-5
j_call: TRBJ1-3
clone_size: .
cdr3_aa: ASKIAGFSGNTIY

v_call: TRBV20-1
j_call: TRBJ1-6
clone_size: many
cdr3_aa: SARSDGTGAGLIPNSPLH

v_call: TRBV27
j_call: TRBJ2-2
clone_size: few
cdr3_aa: ASTYRAGEEDTGELF

v_call: TRBV2
j_call: TRBJ2-1
clone_size: many
cdr3_aa: ASLTGGSYNEQF

v_call: TRBV15
j_call: TRBJ2-7
clone_size: .
cdr3_aa: ATSRASGVSSYEQY

v_call: TRBV12-3/TRBV12-4
j_call: TRBJ1-1
clone_size: .
cdr3_aa: ASSRPQGRITEAF

v_call: TRBV7-9
j_call: TRBJ2-5
clone_size: .
cdr3_aa: ASSLYPGKETQY

v_call: TRBV20-1
j_call: TRBJ1-5
clone_size: many
cdr3_aa: SAWRGADSNQPQH